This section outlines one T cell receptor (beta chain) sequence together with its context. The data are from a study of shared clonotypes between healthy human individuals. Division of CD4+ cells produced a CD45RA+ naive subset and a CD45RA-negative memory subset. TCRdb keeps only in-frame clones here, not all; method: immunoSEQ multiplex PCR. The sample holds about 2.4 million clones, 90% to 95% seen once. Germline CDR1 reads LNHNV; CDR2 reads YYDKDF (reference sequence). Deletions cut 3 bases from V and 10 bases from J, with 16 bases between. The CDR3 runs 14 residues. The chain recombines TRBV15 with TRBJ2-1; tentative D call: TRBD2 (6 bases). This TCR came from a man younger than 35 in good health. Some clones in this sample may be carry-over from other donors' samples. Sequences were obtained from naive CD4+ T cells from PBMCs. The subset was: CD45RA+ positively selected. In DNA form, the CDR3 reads TGTGCCACCAGCAGCCCTTCTAGCGTGCGGGAGCAGTTCTTC. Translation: CATSSPSSVREQFF. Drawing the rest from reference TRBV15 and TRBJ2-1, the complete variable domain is DAMVIQNPRYQVTQFGKPVTLSCSQTLNHNVMYWYQQKSSQAPKLLFHYYDKDFNNEADTPDNFQSRRPNTSFCFLDIRSPGLGDTAMYLCATSSPSSVREQFFGPGTRLTVL.